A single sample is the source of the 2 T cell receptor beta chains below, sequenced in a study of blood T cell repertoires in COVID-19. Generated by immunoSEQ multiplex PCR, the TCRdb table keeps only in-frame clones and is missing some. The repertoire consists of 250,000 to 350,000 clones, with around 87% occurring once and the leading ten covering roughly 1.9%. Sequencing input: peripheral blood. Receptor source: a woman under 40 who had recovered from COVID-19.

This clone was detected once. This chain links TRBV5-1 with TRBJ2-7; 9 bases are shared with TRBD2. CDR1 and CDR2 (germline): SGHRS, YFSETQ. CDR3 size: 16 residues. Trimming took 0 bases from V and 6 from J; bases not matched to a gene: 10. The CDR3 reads CASSLDPSGGRGEQYF. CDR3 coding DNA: TGCGCCAGCAGCTTGGACCCTAGCGGCGGGAGGGGCGAGCAGTACTTC.

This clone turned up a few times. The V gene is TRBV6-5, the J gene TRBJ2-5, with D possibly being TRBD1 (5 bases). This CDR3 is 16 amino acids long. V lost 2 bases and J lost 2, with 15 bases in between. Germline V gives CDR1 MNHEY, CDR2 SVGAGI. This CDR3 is CASSYQAGKGQETQYF. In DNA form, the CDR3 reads TGTGCCAGCAGTTACCAGGCAGGGAAGGGGCAAGAGACCCAGTACTTC.